This T cell receptor beta chain comes out of a study of T cells in Graves' hyperthyroidism and ophthalmopathy. Study details: At initial diagnosis, before any treatment had begun, peripheral blood was obtained.

The CDR3 runs to 19 residues. Germline-derived CDR1 and CDR2 are MNHNS and SASEGT. The V end lost 8 bases, the J end lost 3 bases, and 30 bases lay between the germline ends. The PBMCs were taken from less than 11 ml of fresh peripheral blood. RNA transcripts gave rise to amplified TCR beta CDR3 regions. First-round RT-PCR targeting the TCR CDR3 was performed with the HTBI primer set. Via MiXCR, TCRdb re-called the multiplex PCR reads, giving one row per CDR3 protein. The sample contains approximately 590,000 distinct CDR3 sequences, about 15% of which appear only once. Study-wide results and caveats: Appearing also in blood were most of the thyroid clonotypes expanded above 0.001.

In this sample, this clonotype turned up a few times. Antigen unknown. The sequenced material came from blood. The chain couples TRBV6-1 to TRBJ2-3; D is tentatively TRBD1 or TRBD2 (5 bases each). This sequence was found in a woman in her thirties with Graves' hyperthyroidism. The CDR3: CASDPTPGPLSGPTDTQYF. The CDR3 DNA reads as TGTGCCAGCGACCCTACACCGGGTCCCCTCTCGGGGCCTACAGATACGCAGTATTTT.